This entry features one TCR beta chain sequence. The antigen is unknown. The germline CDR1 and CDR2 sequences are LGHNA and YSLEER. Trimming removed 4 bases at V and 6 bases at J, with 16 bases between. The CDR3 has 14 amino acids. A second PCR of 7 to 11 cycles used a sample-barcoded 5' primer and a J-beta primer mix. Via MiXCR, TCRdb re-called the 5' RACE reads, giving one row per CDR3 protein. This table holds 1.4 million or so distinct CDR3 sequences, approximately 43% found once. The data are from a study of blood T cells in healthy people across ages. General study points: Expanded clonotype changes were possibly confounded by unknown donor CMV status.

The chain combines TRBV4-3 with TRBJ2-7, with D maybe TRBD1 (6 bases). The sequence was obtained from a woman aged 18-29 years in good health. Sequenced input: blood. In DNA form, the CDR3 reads TGCGCCAGCAGCCGAGTACCACAGGGCCCCGAGCAGTACTTC. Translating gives CASSRVPQGPEQYF.